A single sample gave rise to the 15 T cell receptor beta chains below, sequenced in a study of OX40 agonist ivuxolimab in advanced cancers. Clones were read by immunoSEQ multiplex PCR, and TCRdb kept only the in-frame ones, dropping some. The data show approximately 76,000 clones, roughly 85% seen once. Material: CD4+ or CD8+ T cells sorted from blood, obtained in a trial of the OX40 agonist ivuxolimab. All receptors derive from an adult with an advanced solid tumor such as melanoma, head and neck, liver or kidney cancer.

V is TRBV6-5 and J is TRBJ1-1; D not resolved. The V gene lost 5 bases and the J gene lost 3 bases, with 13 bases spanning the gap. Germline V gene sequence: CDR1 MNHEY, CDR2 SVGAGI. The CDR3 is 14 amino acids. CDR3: CASSPSDGDTEAFF. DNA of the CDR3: TGTGCCAGCAGTCCCTCCGATGGAGACACTGAAGCTTTCTTT.

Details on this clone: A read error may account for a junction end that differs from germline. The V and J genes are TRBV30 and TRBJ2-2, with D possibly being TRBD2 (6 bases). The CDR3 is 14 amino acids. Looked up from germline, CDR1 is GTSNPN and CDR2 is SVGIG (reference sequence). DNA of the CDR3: TGTGCCTCGAGTCGGGGAGGTAGCGCCGGGGAGCTGTTTTTT. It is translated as CASSRGGSAGELFF. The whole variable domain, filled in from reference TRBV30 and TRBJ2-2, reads SQTIHQWPATLVQPVGSPLSLECTVEGTSNPNLYWYRQAAGRGLQLLFYSVGIGQISSEVPQNLSASRPQDRQFILSSKKLLLSDSGFYLCASSRGGSAGELFFGEGSRLTVL.

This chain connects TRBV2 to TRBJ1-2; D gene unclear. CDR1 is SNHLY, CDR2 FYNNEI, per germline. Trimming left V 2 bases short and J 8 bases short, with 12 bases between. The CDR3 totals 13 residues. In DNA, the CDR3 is TGTGCCAGCAGTGAAAATGGACTCCCGGGCTACACCTTC. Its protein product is CASSENGLPGYTF.

CDR3 region: CATKEGGDWNTEAFF. DNA of the CDR3: TGTGCCACCAAAGAAGGGGGAGACTGGAACACTGAAGCTTTCTTT. This rearrangement joins TRBV6-5 to TRBJ1-1, with D perhaps matching TRBD1 (6 bases). This CDR3 spans 15 amino acids. V lost 10 bases and J 1 base, leaving 19 bases between the germline ends. The germline V gene encodes CDR1 MNHEY and CDR2 SVGAGI.

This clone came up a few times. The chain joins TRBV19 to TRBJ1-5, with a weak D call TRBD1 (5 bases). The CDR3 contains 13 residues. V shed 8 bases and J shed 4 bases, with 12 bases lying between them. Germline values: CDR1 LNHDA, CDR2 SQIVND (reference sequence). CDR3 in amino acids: CASDTGGNQPQHF. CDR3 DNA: TGTGCCAGTGATACAGGAGGGAATCAGCCCCAGCATTTT.

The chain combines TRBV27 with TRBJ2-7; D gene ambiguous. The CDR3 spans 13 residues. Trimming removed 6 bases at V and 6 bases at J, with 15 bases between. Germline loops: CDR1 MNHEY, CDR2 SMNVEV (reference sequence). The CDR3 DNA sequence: TGTGCCAGCAGCCTCTCAACCTTTAGCGAGCAGTACTTC. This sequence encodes CASSLSTFSEQYF.

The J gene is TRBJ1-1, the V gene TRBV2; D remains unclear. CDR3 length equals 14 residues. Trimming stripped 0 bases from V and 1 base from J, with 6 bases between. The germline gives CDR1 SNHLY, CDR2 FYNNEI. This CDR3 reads CASSEARKNTEAFF. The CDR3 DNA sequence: TGTGCCAGCAGTGAAGCGCGCAAGAACACTGAAGCTTTCTTT.

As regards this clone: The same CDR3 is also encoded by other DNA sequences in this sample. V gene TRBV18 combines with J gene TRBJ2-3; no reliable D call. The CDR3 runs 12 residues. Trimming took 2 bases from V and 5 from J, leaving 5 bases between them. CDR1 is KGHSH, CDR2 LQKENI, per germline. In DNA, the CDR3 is TGTGCCAGCTCACCAGTGGAAGATACGCAGTATTTT. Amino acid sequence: CASSPVEDTQYF.

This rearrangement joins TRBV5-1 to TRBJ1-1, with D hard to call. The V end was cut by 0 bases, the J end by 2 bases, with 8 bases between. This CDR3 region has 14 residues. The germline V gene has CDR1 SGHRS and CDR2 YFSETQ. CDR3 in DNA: TGCGCCAGCAGCTTGGCGCCAGCTAACACTGAAGCTTTCTTT. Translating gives CASSLAPANTEAFF. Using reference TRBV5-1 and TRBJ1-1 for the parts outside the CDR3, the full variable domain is KAGVTQTPRYLIKTRGQQVTLSCSPISGHRSVSWYQQTPGQGLQFLFEYFSETQRNKGNFPGRFSGRQFSNSRSEMNVSTLELGDSALYLCASSLAPANTEAFFGQGTRLTVV.

The CDR3 DNA sequence: TGTGCCAGCAGTGAATCCGGGTCGGGGGCCAACGTCCTGACTTTC. The encoded protein is CASSESGSGANVLTF. The chain joins TRBV25-1 to TRBJ2-6; unclear D gene. In germline, CDR1 is MGHDK, CDR2 SYGVNS. The CDR3 contains 15 residues. With 1 base removed from V and 4 bases from J, the gap between germline ends came to 8 bases.

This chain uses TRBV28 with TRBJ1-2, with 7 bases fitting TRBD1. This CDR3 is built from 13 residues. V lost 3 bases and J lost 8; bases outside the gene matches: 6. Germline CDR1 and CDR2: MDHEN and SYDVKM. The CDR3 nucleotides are TGTGCCAGCAGTTTGGTAGGGGGCGTAGGCTACACCTTC. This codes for CASSLVGGVGYTF.

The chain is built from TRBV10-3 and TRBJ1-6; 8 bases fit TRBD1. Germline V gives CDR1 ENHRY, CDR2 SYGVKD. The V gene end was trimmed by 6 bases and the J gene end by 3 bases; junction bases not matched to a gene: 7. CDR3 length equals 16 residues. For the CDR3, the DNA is TGTGCCATCAGGGCAACAGGGGGGCTCTATAATTCACCCCTCCACTTT. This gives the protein CAIRATGGLYNSPLHF.

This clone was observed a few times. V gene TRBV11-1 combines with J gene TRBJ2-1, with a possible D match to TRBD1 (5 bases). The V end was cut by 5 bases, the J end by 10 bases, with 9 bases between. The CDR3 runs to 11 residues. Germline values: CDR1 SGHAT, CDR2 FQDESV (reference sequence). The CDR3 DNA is TGTGCCAGCAGCCAGGGTTCGGAGCAGTTCTTC. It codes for CASSQGSEQFF.

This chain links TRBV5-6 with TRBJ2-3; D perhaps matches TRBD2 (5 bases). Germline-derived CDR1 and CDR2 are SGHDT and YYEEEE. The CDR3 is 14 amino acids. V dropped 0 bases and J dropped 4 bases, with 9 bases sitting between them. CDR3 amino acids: CASSLGLASDTQYF. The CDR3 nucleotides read TGTGCCAGCAGCTTGGGGCTAGCCTCAGATACGCAGTATTTT. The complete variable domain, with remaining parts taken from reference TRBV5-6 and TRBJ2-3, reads DAGVTQSPTHLIKTRGQQVTLRCSPKSGHDTVSWYQQALGQGPQFIFQYYEEEERQRGNFPDRFSGHQFPNYSSELNVNALLLGDSALYLCASSLGLASDTQYFGPGTRLTVL.

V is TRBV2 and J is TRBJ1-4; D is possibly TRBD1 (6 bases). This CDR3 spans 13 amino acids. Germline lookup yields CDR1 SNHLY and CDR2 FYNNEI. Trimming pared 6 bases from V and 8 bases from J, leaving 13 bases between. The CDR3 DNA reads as TGTGCCAGCAGCACAGGGTTACGGGAAAAACTGTTTTTT. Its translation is CASSTGLREKLFF.